This section outlines one T cell receptor (beta chain) sequence together with its context. Data came from immunoSEQ multiplex PCR; TCRdb stores just in-frame clones and leaves some out. The sample contains a few thousand clones, over 90% of which appear only once. The source of the sample is a study of ipilimumab plus nivolumab after autologous stem cell transplantation. The CDR3 is 14 amino acids. Germline CDR1 reads SQVTM; CDR2 reads ANQGSEA. V was clipped by 0 bases and J by 9 bases, with 15 bases between them. The TCR was taken from a male donor with primary mediastinal lymphoma. The specimen comprised PBMCs, sampled in a trial of ipilimumab plus nivolumab as post-transplant consolidation. V usage is TRBV29-1 and J usage is TRBJ2-1; a possible D gene is TRBD2 (6 bases). CDR3 nucleotide sequence: TGCAGCGTTGAAGACCGACTAGTCCGCGGTGAGCAGTTCTTC. Protein sequence: CSVEDRLVRGEQFF.